This T cell receptor (beta chain) was captured in a study of blood T cell repertoires in COVID-19. The length of the CDR3 is 15 residues. V lost 4 bases and J lost 4; bases outside the gene matches: 2. Germline CDR1 SGHTA, CDR2 FQGTGA. This clone was seen once. Original processing notes: Cell counts per sample came from amplifying reference gene primers. Profiled with immunoSEQ multiplex PCR; TCRdb holds only in-frame clones, not every one. The D gene and trimming were derived from the DNA, and the V and J assignments and clone size from that table. The sample carries around 310,000 clones, approximately 89% recorded once.

The sample comprised PBMCs or T cells enriched from blood (not recorded which). This sequence originates from a woman in her thirties or forties who had recovered from COVID-19. The chain uses TRBV7-3 and TRBJ2-1; 12 bases agree with TRBD2. Written as DNA, the CDR3 is TGTGCCAGCAGCTGGACTAGCGGGATTTACAATGAGCAGTTCTTC. It codes for CASSWTSGIYNEQFF.